Detailed here is one T cell receptor (beta chain). This record comes from a study of Tregs in tolerant kidney transplant recipients. Profiled with immunoSEQ multiplex PCR; TCRdb holds only in-frame clones, not every one. The table records about 94,000 clones, roughly 93% of them present only once. The V gene's germline CDR1 is SEHNR and CDR2 FQNEAQ (reference sequence). CDR3 length equals 16 residues. V shed 2 bases, J shed 3 bases, and the junction held 8 bases outside the gene matches. The sample here was CD4+ T cells from blood, taken before the transplant. The sequence was obtained from a human donor who received a combined kidney and bone marrow transplant. The V and J genes are TRBV7-9 and TRBJ2-7, with 9 bases fitting TRBD1. The CDR3 coding sequence is TGTGCCAGCAGCTTACCGGGACAGGGACGATTCTACGAGCAGTACTTC. It encodes CASSLPGQGRFYEQYF.